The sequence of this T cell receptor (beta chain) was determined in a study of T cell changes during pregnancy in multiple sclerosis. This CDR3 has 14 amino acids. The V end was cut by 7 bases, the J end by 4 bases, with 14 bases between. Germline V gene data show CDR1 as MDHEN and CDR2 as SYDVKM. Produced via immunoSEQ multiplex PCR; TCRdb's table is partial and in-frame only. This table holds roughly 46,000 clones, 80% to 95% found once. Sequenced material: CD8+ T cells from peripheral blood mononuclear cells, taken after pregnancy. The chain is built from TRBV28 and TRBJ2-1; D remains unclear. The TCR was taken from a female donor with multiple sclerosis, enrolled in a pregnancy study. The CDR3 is CASTYLDGYNEQFF. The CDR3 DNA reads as TGTGCCAGCACCTACCTTGACGGGTACAATGAGCAGTTCTTC. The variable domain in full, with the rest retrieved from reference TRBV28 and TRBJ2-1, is DVKVTQSSRYLVKRTGEKVFLECVQDMDHENMFWYRQDPGLGLRLIYFSYDVKMKEKGDIPEGYSVSREKKERFSLILESASTNQTSMYLCASTYLDGYNEQFFGPGTRLTVL.